This T cell receptor (beta chain) was recovered during a study of T-cell memory formation after mild COVID-19. Study-level background: The TCR clusters were mostly specific to one donor.

This CDR3 is built from 14 residues. The germline gives CDR1 SNHLY, CDR2 FYNNEI. Trimming left V 1 base short and J 2 bases short, with 8 bases between. TCRdb analysed the 5' RACE reads with MiXCR anew, one entry per CDR3 protein. Of about 120,000 distinct CDR3 sequences listed, roughly 15% are singletons. Findings and caveats of the study: The SARS-CoV-2 specificity of second-wave clones reaching peak at day 37 remained unverified. Shrinking CD4+ clones were chiefly CM and EM; CD8+ ones were chiefly EMRA. Some clones that responded were present in memory (sampled pre-infection), which suggests cross-reactive memory joined.

Concerning this clonotype: Its antigen is still unknown.

The chain has TRBV2 and TRBJ1-1; D is uncertain. Material for sequencing was PBMCs or a T cell subset sorted from them (not recorded which). The TCR originated in an adult woman who had mild COVID-19 (a few samples of this study predate the infection). Cell type and time point are not known. CDR3 sequence (DNA): TGTGCCAGCAGTGAAGGGACGGTAAACACTGAAGCTTTCTTT. This sequence encodes CASSEGTVNTEAFF. Drawing the rest from reference TRBV2 and TRBJ1-1, the complete variable domain is EPEVTQTPSHQVTQMGQEVILRCVPISNHLYFYWYRQILGQKVEFLVSFYNNEISEKSEIFDDQFSVERPDGSNFTLKIRSTKLEDSAMYFCASSEGTVNTEAFFGQGTRLTVV.